The 13 T cell receptor beta chains listed next were all sequenced from one sample in a study of blood T cells in healthy people across ages. Together with a sample-barcoded 5' primer, a J-beta primer mix was included in a second PCR lasting about 7 to 12 cycles. TCRdb re-analysed the 5' RACE reads in MiXCR, keeping a single row per CDR3 protein. The profile shows nearly 1 million distinct CDR3 sequences, 51% of them singletons. Input material: blood. These TCRs come from a woman aged 60-70 years in good health.

V gene TRBV10-3 combines with J gene TRBJ1-1; TRBD1 might be the D (6 bases). CDR1 is ENHRY, CDR2 SYGVKD, per germline. The CDR3 has 13 amino acids. The ends were cut back, 9 bases at V and 1 base at J, with 12 bases in the middle. CDR3 bases: TGTGCCATGTCTAAGGGGGGGAACACTGAAGCTTTCTTT. Its translation: CAMSKGGNTEAFF.

Notes on this clonotype: The junction does not match germline at one end; this may be a read error. DNA for the CDR3: TGTGCCAGCAGCTTCATGACAGGGTGGGGGGATATGCAGTATTTT. This gives the protein CASSFMTGWGDMQYF. V and J are TRBV7-9 and TRBJ2-3, with D possibly being TRBD1 (7 bases). The CDR3 covers 15 residues. Germline V CDR1 and CDR2: SEHNR, FQNEAQ (reference sequence).

The rearrangement links TRBV7-3 to TRBJ2-7; 8 nucleotides agree with TRBD2. Germline CDR1 is SGHTA and CDR2 is FQGTGA. This CDR3 comprises 16 residues. V was pared by 1 base and J by 2 bases, with 7 bases of the junction left unmatched. The CDR3: CASSLSRAGDPYEQYF. The CDR3 bases are TGTGCCAGCAGCTTAAGTCGAGCGGGAGATCCCTACGAGCAGTACTTC.

There are a few counts of this clonotype. DNA of the CDR3: TGCAGCGTTGAAGATCTTCCGGGACTTGGGCGACGTTACAATGAGCAGTTCTTC. Translation gives CSVEDLPGLGRRYNEQFF. The chain joins TRBV29-1 to TRBJ2-1; a weak D match, TRBD2 (6 bases). CDR1 SQVTM and CDR2 ANQGSEA come from the germline V gene. Trimming removed 0 bases at V and 4 bases at J, with 22 bases between. The CDR3 is made up of 18 amino acids.

The rearrangement joins TRBV4-1 to TRBJ2-1; D gene ambiguous. In germline, CDR1 is MGHRA, CDR2 YSYEKL. Trimming left V 3 bases short and J 4 bases short, with 16 bases between. This CDR3 contains 16 residues. This chain's CDR3 is CASSQAWVGKYNEQFF. The CDR3 region has the DNA TGCGCCAGCAGCCAGGCTTGGGTGGGGAAGTACAATGAGCAGTTCTTC.

This chain joins TRBV7-2 and TRBJ2-7, with 10 bases aligning to TRBD2. Germline V gene data show CDR1 as SGHTA and CDR2 as FQGNSA. CDR3 length: 15 amino acids. V shed 3 bases, J shed 5 bases, and the junction held 7 bases outside the gene matches. CDR3 bases: TGTGCCAGCAGCTTCCCCGCTAGCGGGAGTAACGAGCAGTACTTC. Encoded protein: CASSFPASGSNEQYF.

The V and J genes are TRBV25-1 and TRBJ2-7; tentatively, D is TRBD1 or TRBD2 (5 bases each). This CDR3 contains 15 residues. Between the trimmed V and J ends, which lost 6 bases and 3 bases, there was a span of 18 bases. The V gene's germline CDR1 is MGHDK and CDR2 SYGVNS. The CDR3: CASRPGTPSFYEQYF. The CDR3, as DNA: TGTGCCAGCAGACCCGGGACCCCCTCTTTCTACGAGCAGTACTTC.

The chain carries TRBV28 and TRBJ2-7; TRBD1 might be the D (5 bases). The end of the DNA fits TRBJ2-5 better, so the J call may be wrong. The CDR3 spans 14 residues. CDR1 is MDHEN and CDR2 is SYDVKM in the germline V gene. The CDR3 protein is CASSSPGYRETQYF. For the CDR3, the DNA is TGTGCCAGCAGTTCTCCAGGGTATCGGGAGACCCAGTACTTC.

This clonotype showed up just a few times. This chain links TRBV6-2 or TRBV6-3 with TRBJ1-6; D gene uncertain. Trimming left V 6 bases short and J 13 bases short, with 16 bases between. Germline V gene lookup returns CDR1 MNHEY and CDR2 SVGEGT. The CDR3 is 13 residues long. In nucleotides, the CDR3 is TGTGCCAGCAGCCCTTTGCCGAGTGCCCCCCTCCACTTT. It codes for CASSPLPSAPLHF.

This rearrangement joins TRBV30 to TRBJ2-7; D is undetermined. Germline V gene lookup returns CDR1 GTSNPN and CDR2 SVGIG (reference sequence). The germline V and J ends were trimmed by 2 bases and 7 bases, with 18 bases remaining between them. This CDR3 contains 14 residues. DNA of the CDR3: TGTGCCTGGAGTTTCGACCATCAGATAGGGGAGCAGTACTTC. Residues: CAWSFDHQIGEQYF.

The V gene is TRBV3-1, the J gene TRBJ2-3, with D possibly being TRBD1 or TRBD2 (5 bases each). Germline V gene sequence: CDR1 LGHDT, CDR2 YNNKEL (reference sequence). V was shortened by 6 bases and J by 7 bases, with 11 bases between the two germline ends. This CDR3 is 12 amino acids long. In nucleotides, the CDR3 is TGTGCCAGCAGTGACAGACTAAATACGCAGTATTTT. Its translation: CASSDRLNTQYF.

In this sample, this clonotype turned up a few times. This chain's CDR3 is CSVLAGASYEQYF. The CDR3 DNA follows: TGCAGCGTTCTAGCGGGAGCGTCCTACGAGCAGTACTTC. The V and J genes are TRBV29-1 and TRBJ2-7; 10 bases fit TRBD2. The CDR3 is 13 residues long. The germline CDR1 and CDR2 sequences are SQVTM and ANQGSEA. V lost 5 bases, J lost 1 base, and 2 bases stayed unmatched.

The V and J genes are TRBV6-5 and TRBJ2-1, with D hard to call. This CDR3 region has 15 residues. The ends were cut back, 5 bases at V and 0 bases at J, with 11 bases in the middle. Germline assignment: CDR1 MNHEY and CDR2 SVGAGI. The CDR3 sequence: CASSPPPSSYNEQFF. CDR3 coding DNA: TGTGCCAGCAGTCCCCCCCCTAGCTCCTACAATGAGCAGTTCTTC.